The source of this T cell receptor (beta chain) is a study of T cells in Graves' hyperthyroidism and ophthalmopathy. The sample holds many counts of this clonotype. Germline V CDR1 and CDR2: SQVTM, ANQGSEA. Trimming took off 0 bases at V and 5 bases at J, with 4 bases between the two ends. This CDR3 is 11 amino acids long. It was RNA transcripts that yielded the amplified TCR beta CDR3 regions. HTBI primers were employed in a first-round RT-PCR of the TCR CDR3. TCRdb analysed the multiplex PCR reads with MiXCR anew, one entry per CDR3 protein. This table has around 800,000 distinct CDR3 sequences, roughly 40% appearing once.

V is TRBV29-1 and J is TRBJ2-5; no firm D call. The clonotype comes from a man aged 18 to 30 with Graves' hyperthyroidism. Material: blood. CDR3 sequence (DNA): TGCAGCGTTGAAGATCGGGAGACCCAGTACTTC. Encoded protein: CSVEDRETQYF.